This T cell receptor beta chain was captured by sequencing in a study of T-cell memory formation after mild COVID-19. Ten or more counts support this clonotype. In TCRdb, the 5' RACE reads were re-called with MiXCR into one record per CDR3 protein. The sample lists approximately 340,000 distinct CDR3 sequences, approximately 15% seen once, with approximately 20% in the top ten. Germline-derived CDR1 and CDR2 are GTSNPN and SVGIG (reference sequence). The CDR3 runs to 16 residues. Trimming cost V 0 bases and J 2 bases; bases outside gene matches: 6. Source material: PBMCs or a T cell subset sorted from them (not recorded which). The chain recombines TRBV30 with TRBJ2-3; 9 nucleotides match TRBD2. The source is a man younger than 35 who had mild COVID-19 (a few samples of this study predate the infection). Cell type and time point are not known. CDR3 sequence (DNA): TGTGCCTGGAGTGTCGGTCTAGCGGGGTTCACAGATACGCAGTATTTT. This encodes CAWSVGLAGFTDTQYF.